One sample yielded the 13 T cell receptor beta chains listed below, sequenced in a study of cytomegalovirus exposure and HLA in healthy donors. Clones were sequenced by immunoSEQ multiplex PCR, and TCRdb holds only the in-frame ones, with some missing. The sample has roughly 130,000 clones, about nine tenths seen once. The specimen sequenced was PBMCs. The origin of the receptors is a man under 40 in good health and CMV-seronegative.

The rearrangement links TRBV15 to TRBJ2-6; TRBD1 aligns across 9 bases. Looked up from germline, CDR1 is LNHNV and CDR2 is YYDKDF (reference sequence). The V segment lost 8 bases and the J segment 1 base; nucleotides outside the gene matches: 6. The CDR3 sequence is 16 residues long. Here the CDR3 reads CATSGQGDSGANVLTF. The CDR3, as DNA: TGTGCCACCTCGGGACAGGGCGATTCTGGGGCCAACGTCCTGACTTTC.

This sequence joins TRBV7-9 and TRBJ2-7, with 10 bases fitting TRBD1. Germline loops: CDR1 SEHNR, CDR2 FQNEAQ (reference sequence). Trimming cost V 1 base and J 6 bases; bases outside gene matches: 9. This CDR3 has 16 amino acids. CDR3 residues: CASSLGLGTGVSEQYF. The CDR3 bases are TGTGCCAGCAGCTTAGGGTTAGGGACAGGGGTTAGCGAGCAGTACTTC.

The CDR3 is CASSIATGNQPQHF. In DNA form, the CDR3 reads TGTGCCAGTAGTATAGCCACAGGCAATCAGCCCCAGCATTTT. This sequence joins TRBV19 and TRBJ1-5, with D unclear. CDR1 is LNHDA, CDR2 SQIVND, per germline (reference sequence). Trimming left V 1 base short and J 2 bases short, with 6 bases between. The CDR3 length is 14 residues.

This chain connects TRBV27 to TRBJ2-2; D uncertain. The length of the CDR3 is 18 residues. Per germline, CDR1 MNHEY and CDR2 SMNVEV (reference sequence). V lost 0 bases and J lost 0, with 14 bases in between. Written as DNA, the CDR3 is TGTGCCAGCAGTTTATCCGATTTTTGGGCTGCGAACACCGGGGAGCTGTTTTTT. Translation: CASSLSDFWAANTGELFF.

This clone was observed once. V gene TRBV19 combines with J gene TRBJ1-5, with D unclear. V dropped 1 base and J dropped 0 bases, with 10 bases sitting between them. CDR1 LNHDA and CDR2 SQIVND come from the germline V gene (reference sequence). CDR3 length: 16 amino acids. The CDR3 coding sequence is TGTGCCAGTAGTATAGTTGGAGGCCCTAGCAATCAGCCCCAGCATTTT. It yields the protein CASSIVGGPSNQPQHF.

The chain combines TRBV29-1 with TRBJ1-1, with TRBD1 matching over 12 bases. Looked up from germline, CDR1 is SQVTM and CDR2 is ANQGSEA. The V gene end was trimmed by 7 bases and the J gene end by 5 bases; junction bases not matched to a gene: 11. The length of the CDR3 is 15 residues. CDR3 bases: TGCAGCGCGGGGGACAGGGGGCGGGAGAGTACTGAAGCTTTCTTT. Amino acids: CSAGDRGRESTEAFF.

The chain carries TRBV11-2 and TRBJ1-4; TRBD1 might be the D (6 bases). V lost 6 bases, J lost 0 bases, and 11 bases lay in between. The CDR3 contains 15 residues. Per germline, CDR1 SGHAT and CDR2 FQNNGV. In nucleotides, the CDR3 is TGTGCCAGCAGTTCGGGACAAGCAACTAATGAAAAACTGTTTTTT. This encodes CASSSGQATNEKLFF.

The chain employs TRBV5-1 and TRBJ2-1, with D maybe TRBD2 (6 bases). V was clipped by 3 bases and J by 7 bases, with 8 bases between them. Per the germline V gene, CDR1 is SGHRS and CDR2 is YFSETQ. The length of the CDR3 is 12 residues. CDR3 sequence: CASSSGENEQFF. The CDR3, as DNA: TGCGCCAGCAGCTCGGGGGAGAATGAGCAGTTCTTC.

J is TRBJ2-7 and V is TRBV5-4; 10 bases fit TRBD1. CDR3 length: 15 residues. CDR1 is SGHNT, CDR2 YYREEE, per germline (reference sequence). V dropped 4 bases and J dropped 2; count of bases not matched to a gene: 6. The CDR3 DNA reads TGTGCCAGCAGCAAGGCTGGACAGGGGGCCTACGAGCAGTACTTC. This sequence encodes CASSKAGQGAYEQYF.

The chain couples TRBV6-5 to TRBJ2-7; D call uncertain. Trimming removed 2 bases at V and 5 bases at J, with 10 bases between. The CDR3 extends over 13 amino acids. Germline CDR1 and CDR2: MNHEY and SVGAGI. CDR3 coding DNA: TGTGCCAGCAGTTACCTCCGACAAGACGAGCAGTACTTC. Protein: CASSYLRQDEQYF.

The table lists this clone with a few counts. The rearrangement links TRBV18 to TRBJ1-2; 11 nucleotides match TRBD1. Germline lookup yields CDR1 KGHSH and CDR2 LQKENI. With V trimmed by 0 bases and J by 10 bases, 10 bases remained unmatched. This CDR3 has 16 residues. CDR3 protein: CASSPPVSGQGAFYTF. The CDR3, as DNA: TGTGCCAGCTCACCACCGGTCTCAGGACAGGGGGCGTTCTACACCTTC.

V and J are TRBV5-1 and TRBJ1-2, with a possible D match to TRBD1 (6 bases). The germline V gene encodes CDR1 SGHRS and CDR2 YFSETQ. The V and J ends lost 0 bases and 4 bases respectively, with 13 bases between them. The CDR3 totals 15 residues. This CDR3 reads CASSLDTGRGYGYTF. CDR3 coding DNA: TGCGCCAGCAGCTTGGATACAGGGAGAGGCTATGGCTACACCTTC. Drawing the rest from reference TRBV5-1 and TRBJ1-2, the complete variable domain is KAGVTQTPRYLIKTRGQQVTLSCSPISGHRSVSWYQQTPGQGLQFLFEYFSETQRNKGNFPGRFSGRQFSNSRSEMNVSTLELGDSALYLCASSLDTGRGYGYTFGSGTRLTVV.

J is TRBJ2-5 and V is TRBV6-1, with 7 nucleotides matching TRBD2. V trimming: 8 bases; J trimming: 5 bases; junction bases outside the gene matches: 5. Per germline, CDR1 MNHNS and CDR2 SASEGT. The CDR3 consists of 12 residues. The CDR3 nucleotides are TGTGCCAGCGGACTAGGCGTGGAGACCCAGTACTTC. It encodes CASGLGVETQYF.